This passage covers 28 T cell receptor beta chains from one sample sequenced in a study of blood T cell repertoires in COVID-19. Profiling relied on immunoSEQ multiplex PCR, and the TCRdb table lists in-frame clones only, not all of them. The data contain more than 95,000 clones, around 84% of them singletons. Input material: peripheral blood. Receptors were obtained from a human donor in a cohort sampled during active COVID-19.

This clone is a singleton in its sample. This sequence joins TRBV5-1 and TRBJ2-1; 9 positions agree with TRBD2. This CDR3 has 16 amino acids. The germline gives CDR1 SGHRS, CDR2 YFSETQ. Trimming took 2 bases from V and 6 from J; bases not matched to a gene: 9. As DNA, the CDR3 is TGCGCCAGCAGCTTTATGGGGCGGGGGGGCCGCAATGAGCAGTTCTTC. Residues: CASSFMGRGGRNEQFF.

The V call is TRBV7-9, the J call TRBJ1-1, with 7 bases lining up with TRBD1. This CDR3 is 13 amino acids long. With V trimmed by 7 bases and J by 1 base, 3 bases remained unmatched. The germline gives CDR1 SEHNR, CDR2 FQNEAQ (reference sequence). The DNA for the CDR3 is TGTGCCAGCAACCAGGGGGGGAACACTGAAGCTTTCTTT. Its translation: CASNQGGNTEAFF.

CDR3 residues: CASSGSGQGISGANVLTF. The CDR3, as DNA: TGTGCCAGTAGTGGTTCGGGACAGGGAATTTCTGGGGCCAACGTCCTGACTTTC. The chain recombines TRBV19 with TRBJ2-6, with 9 positions matching TRBD1. CDR1 and CDR2 from the germline V gene are LNHDA and SQIVND (reference sequence). V was clipped by 5 bases and J by 1 base; unmatched bases: 9. The CDR3 is 18 residues long.

This chain's CDR3 is CATIIGGLLSNTEAFF. CDR3 sequence (DNA): TGTGCCACCATAATAGGGGGCCTGTTGTCGAACACTGAAGCTTTCTTT. This chain connects TRBV2 to TRBJ1-1, with 7 bases fitting TRBD1. CDR3 length: 16 amino acids. The germline gives CDR1 SNHLY, CDR2 FYNNEI. Unmatched junction bases numbered 15, after V lost 10 bases and J lost 1 base. Looking up the rest from reference TRBV2 and TRBJ1-1 gives the full variable domain: EPEVTQTPSHQVTQMGQEVILRCVPISNHLYFYWYRQILGQKVEFLVSFYNNEISEKSEIFDDQFSVERPDGSNFTLKIRSTKLEDSAMYFCATIIGGLLSNTEAFFGQGTRLTVV.

V is TRBV6-6 and J is TRBJ1-4, with D possibly being TRBD1 (6 bases). The length of the CDR3 is 15 residues. CDR1 and CDR2 from the germline V gene are MNHNY and SVGAGI (reference sequence). V was trimmed by 2 bases and J by 5 bases, leaving 12 bases between them. For the CDR3, the DNA is TGTGCCAGCAGTTACGGGGGGGCTAAGAATGAAAAACTGTTTTTT. Its protein product is CASSYGGAKNEKLFF.

The chain couples TRBV12-3 or TRBV12-4 to TRBJ1-1, with D tentatively TRBD1 (5 bases). This CDR3 has 13 amino acids. Trimming took 11 bases from V and 3 from J, leaving 16 bases between them. CDR3 bases: TGTGCCTCAGGGTTAAGGGATTACACTGAAGCTTTCTTT. Amino acids: CASGLRDYTEAFF.

The CDR3 DNA follows: TGTGCCAGCAGAGTACAGAGCTTGAACACTGAAGCTTTCTTT. Amino acids: CASRVQSLNTEAFF. The chain recombines TRBV6-6 with TRBJ1-1, with D unclear. The CDR3 sequence is 14 residues long. Germline lookup yields CDR1 MNHNY and CDR2 SVGAGI (reference sequence). V lost 6 bases and J 0 bases, leaving 11 bases between the germline ends.

This clone was seen a few times. The chain combines TRBV18 with TRBJ1-2; TRBD1 agrees at 9 bases. This CDR3 region has 14 residues. V dropped 5 bases and J dropped 3; count of bases not matched to a gene: 4. CDR1 is KGHSH, CDR2 LQKENI, per germline. The CDR3 loop is CASSSDRGDYGYTF. The CDR3 bases are TGTGCCAGCTCATCGGACAGGGGAGACTATGGCTACACCTTC.

This sequence joins TRBV5-1 and TRBJ2-7, with 9 bases that match TRBD1. J gave up 4 bases and V 2 bases, and 4 bases lay outside the gene matches. The length of the CDR3 is 14 residues. The germline CDR1 and CDR2 sequences are SGHRS and YFSETQ. The DNA of the CDR3 is TGCGCCAGCAGCTTTGACAGGGGGTCGTACGAGCAGTACTTC. Residues: CASSFDRGSYEQYF. The whole variable domain, remainder taken from reference TRBV5-1 and TRBJ2-7, is KAGVTQTPRYLIKTRGQQVTLSCSPISGHRSVSWYQQTPGQGLQFLFEYFSETQRNKGNFPGRFSGRQFSNSRSEMNVSTLELGDSALYLCASSFDRGSYEQYFGPGTRLTVT.

A single count supports this clone. The chain carries TRBV27 and TRBJ1-2; 9 nucleotides match TRBD1. The trim removed 4 bases at V and 8 bases at J, leaving 8 bases unmatched. Germline V gene data show CDR1 as MNHEY and CDR2 as SMNVEV (reference sequence). This CDR3 comprises 14 residues. The CDR3 spells CASSSPGQGKGYTF. In DNA, the CDR3 is TGTGCCAGCAGTTCCCCGGGACAGGGAAAGGGCTACACCTTC.

This chain uses TRBV18 with TRBJ2-1, with 12 positions matching TRBD2. V shed 3 bases, J shed 7 bases, and the junction held 4 bases outside the gene matches. In germline, CDR1 is KGHSH, CDR2 LQKENI. The CDR3 extends over 15 amino acids. This CDR3 reads CASSPGTSGFNEQFF. Written as DNA, the CDR3 is TGTGCCAGCTCACCCGGGACTAGCGGGTTTAATGAGCAGTTCTTC.

The chain recombines TRBV10-3 with TRBJ2-7, with a possible D match to TRBD2 (8 bases). Per the germline V gene, CDR1 is ENHRY and CDR2 is SYGVKD. The CDR3 runs to 15 residues. V lost 0 bases to trimming and J lost 5 bases, with 14 bases between them. CDR3 region: CAISESVAGTDEQYF. CDR3 nucleotide sequence: TGTGCCATCAGTGAGTCGGTAGCGGGGACAGACGAGCAGTACTTC.

This rearrangement joins TRBV12-3 or TRBV12-4 to TRBJ1-6; 7 nucleotides line up with TRBD1. With V trimmed by 7 bases and J by 13 bases, 10 bases remained unmatched. This CDR3 contains 13 residues. CDR3 in amino acids: CASTGTAGSPLHF. The CDR3 region has the DNA TGTGCCAGCACCGGGACAGCCGGTTCTCCCCTCCACTTT.

The chain is built from TRBV4-1 and TRBJ2-2; 10 bases match TRBD1. The V and J ends lost 4 bases and 5 bases, in that order; junction bases with no gene match: 7. The CDR3 has 16 amino acids. CDR1 is MGHRA and CDR2 is YSYEKL in the germline V gene. CDR3 sequence: CASSLDRGQGTGELFF. CDR3 sequence (DNA): TGCGCCAGCAGCCTCGACAGGGGGCAAGGGACCGGGGAGCTGTTTTTT.

The chain is built from TRBV6-2 or TRBV6-3 and TRBJ2-3, with unresolved D. The germline V gene has CDR1 MNHEY and CDR2 SVGEGT. V shed 2 bases and J shed 5 bases, with 11 bases lying between them. This CDR3 region has 14 residues. The CDR3 reads CASSYPPPGDTQYF. CDR3 nucleotides: TGTGCCAGCAGTTACCCCCCTCCCGGAGATACGCAGTATTTT.

The chain has TRBV7-2 and TRBJ2-7, with a weak D call TRBD2 (5 bases). This CDR3 is 15 amino acids long. CDR1 is SGHTA and CDR2 is FQGNSA in the germline V gene. V lost 5 bases, J lost 5 bases, and 19 bases lay in between. Here the CDR3 DNA reads TGTGCCAGCAGCCCACGACTAAGCCCTAGGGACGAGCAGTACTTC. Protein product: CASSPRLSPRDEQYF.

The chain links TRBV5-4 to TRBJ1-1, with a possible D match to TRBD1 (6 bases). Germline V CDR1 and CDR2: SGHNT, YYREEE (reference sequence). V lost 4 bases and J 6 bases, leaving 16 bases between the germline ends. This CDR3 is built from 14 residues. The CDR3 DNA follows: TGTGCCAGCAGCGTGGACAGTTTTTATCCTGAAGCTTTCTTT. Encoded protein: CASSVDSFYPEAFF.

This rearrangement joins TRBV5-1 to TRBJ1-5; 10 bases agree with TRBD1. CDR1 and CDR2 from the germline V gene are SGHRS and YFSETQ. This CDR3 comprises 15 residues. The V segment lost 4 bases and the J segment 2 bases; nucleotides outside the gene matches: 3. Written as DNA, the CDR3 is TGCGCCAGCAGCGAGGGGACAGGGGGCAATCAGCCCCAGCATTTT. Translating it yields CASSEGTGGNQPQHF.

The rearrangement links TRBV11-3 to TRBJ1-4, with unresolved D. The CDR3 is made up of 14 amino acids. Trimming stripped 5 bases from V and 3 bases from J, with 10 bases between. Per the germline V gene, CDR1 is SGHNT and CDR2 is YENEEA. Written as DNA, the CDR3 is TGTGCCAGCAGCCCCTCCCCCGCTAATGAAAAACTGTTTTTT. Amino acid sequence: CASSPSPANEKLFF.

This chain's CDR3 is CASSLNTNTEAFF. DNA of the CDR3: TGTGCCAGCAGCTTAAACACGAACACTGAAGCTTTCTTT. V and J are TRBV13 and TRBJ1-1; D not resolved. V was clipped by 2 bases and J by 1 base, with 5 bases between them. CDR3 length equals 13 residues. CDR1 is PRHDT and CDR2 is FYEKMQ in the germline V gene (reference sequence).

This chain uses TRBV5-1 with TRBJ1-2; weak D call: TRBD1 (5 bases). V was cut by 4 bases and J by 5 bases, with 15 bases left in between. The CDR3 length is 14 residues. In germline, CDR1 is SGHRS, CDR2 YFSETQ. DNA for the CDR3: TGCGCCAGCAGCCCGGCGGGGACGTGGTATGGCTACACCTTC. It is translated as CASSPAGTWYGYTF.

CDR3 in DNA: TGTGCCACCAGTGATCGTCCCGGGACAGGCCTGACATCCTATAATTCACCCCTCCACTTT. Amino acids: CATSDRPGTGLTSYNSPLHF. This sequence joins TRBV24-1 and TRBJ1-6, with 8 bases aligning to TRBD1. The CDR3 is 20 residues long. Germline trimming cut 3 bases from V and 1 base from J; bases unmatched to any gene: 13. Germline CDR1 KGHDR, CDR2 SFDVKD.

The table lists this clone with a few counts. V is TRBV2 and J is TRBJ1-4; 7 nucleotides agree with TRBD1. CDR1 and CDR2 (germline): SNHLY, FYNNEI. V was pared by 7 bases and J by 0 bases, with 8 bases of the junction left unmatched. The CDR3 consists of 16 residues. CDR3 region: CASTLTGVATNEKLFF. Here the CDR3 DNA reads TGTGCCAGCACCCTTACAGGGGTTGCAACTAATGAAAAACTGTTTTTT.

The sample holds a few counts of this clone. The gene calls are TRBV18 and TRBJ1-1; D is possibly TRBD1 (5 bases). The CDR3 is 16 amino acids. Deletions cut 0 bases from V and 0 bases from J, with 11 bases between. Germline CDR1 KGHSH, CDR2 LQKENI. The chain's CDR3 is CASSPPQGWMNTEAFF. The CDR3 nucleotides are TGTGCCAGCTCACCACCGCAGGGATGGATGAACACTGAAGCTTTCTTT.

The chain carries TRBV7-8 and TRBJ1-1; 10 bases map to TRBD1. The CDR3 covers 14 residues. Unmatched junction bases numbered 3, after V lost 4 bases and J lost 4 bases. The germline V gene has CDR1 SGHVS and CDR2 FQNEAQ. DNA for the CDR3: TGTGCCAGCAGCTCCCGGACAGGGGGCACTGAAGCTTTCTTT. Residues: CASSSRTGGTEAFF.

This chain connects TRBV28 to TRBJ2-7; D possibly corresponds to TRBD2 (6 bases). V lost 6 bases, J lost 4 bases, and 10 bases lay in between. The length of the CDR3 is 12 residues. The germline CDR1 and CDR2 sequences are MDHEN and SYDVKM. The DNA of the CDR3 is TGTGCCAGCAGCCTCGGGGGTTACGAGCAGTACTTC. This codes for CASSLGGYEQYF.

The chain joins TRBV7-3 to TRBJ2-1; TRBD2 matches at 7 bases. CDR1 is SGHTA, CDR2 FQGTGA, per germline. The CDR3 consists of 14 residues. Germline trimming cut 4 bases from V and 3 bases from J; bases unmatched to any gene: 3. CDR3 in DNA: TGTGCCAGCAGCTCGGAGCGGGGCTACAATGAGCAGTTCTTC. Translating it yields CASSSERGYNEQFF.

V and J are TRBV12-5 and TRBJ2-3; D remains ambiguous. The germline V gene encodes CDR1 LGHNT and CDR2 FRNRAP. The CDR3 extends over 13 amino acids. Trimming shortened V by 5 bases and J by 9 bases, and 15 bases separated the two germline ends. The CDR3 protein is CASGPHAVETQYF. The CDR3 DNA reads as TGTGCTAGTGGTCCCCATGCGGTTGAGACGCAGTATTTT.